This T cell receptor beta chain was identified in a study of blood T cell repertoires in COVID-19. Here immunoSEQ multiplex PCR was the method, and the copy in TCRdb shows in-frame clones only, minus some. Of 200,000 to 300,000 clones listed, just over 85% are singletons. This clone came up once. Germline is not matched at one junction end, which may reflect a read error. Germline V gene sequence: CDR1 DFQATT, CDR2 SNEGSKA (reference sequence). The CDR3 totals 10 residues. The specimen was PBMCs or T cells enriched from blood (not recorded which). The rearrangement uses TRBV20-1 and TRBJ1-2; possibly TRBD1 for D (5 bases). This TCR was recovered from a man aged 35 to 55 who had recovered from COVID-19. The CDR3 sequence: CSASRASYVF. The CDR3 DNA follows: TGCAGTGCTAGCAGGGCCAGTTATGTCTTC.